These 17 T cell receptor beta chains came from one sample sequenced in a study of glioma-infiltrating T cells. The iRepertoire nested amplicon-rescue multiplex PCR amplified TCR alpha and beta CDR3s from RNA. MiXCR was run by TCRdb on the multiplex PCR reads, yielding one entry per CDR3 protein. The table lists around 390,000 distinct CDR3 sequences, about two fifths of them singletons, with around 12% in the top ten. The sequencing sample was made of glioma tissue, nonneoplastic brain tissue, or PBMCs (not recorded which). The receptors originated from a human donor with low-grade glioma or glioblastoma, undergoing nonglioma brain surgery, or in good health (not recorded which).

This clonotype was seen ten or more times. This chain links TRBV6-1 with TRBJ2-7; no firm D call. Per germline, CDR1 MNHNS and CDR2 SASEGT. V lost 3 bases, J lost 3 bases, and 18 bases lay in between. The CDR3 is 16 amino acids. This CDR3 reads CASSDLDRRLDYEQYF. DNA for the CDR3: TGTGCCAGCAGTGACTTGGACCGACGCCTAGACTACGAGCAGTACTTC.

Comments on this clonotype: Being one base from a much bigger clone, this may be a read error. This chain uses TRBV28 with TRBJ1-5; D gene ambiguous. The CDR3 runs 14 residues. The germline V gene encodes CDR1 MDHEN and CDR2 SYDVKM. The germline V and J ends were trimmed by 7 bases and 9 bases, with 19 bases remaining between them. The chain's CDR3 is CASTPDGFHLPQHF. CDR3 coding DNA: TGTGCCAGCACCCCCGACGGATTTCATCTGCCCCAGCATTTT.

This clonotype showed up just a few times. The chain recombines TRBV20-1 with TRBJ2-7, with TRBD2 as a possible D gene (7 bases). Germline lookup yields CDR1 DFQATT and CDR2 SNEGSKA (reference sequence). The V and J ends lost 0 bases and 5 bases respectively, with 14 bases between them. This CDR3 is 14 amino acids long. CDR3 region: CSARDDRGADEQYF. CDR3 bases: TGCAGTGCTAGAGATGATCGGGGGGCGGACGAGCAGTACTTC.

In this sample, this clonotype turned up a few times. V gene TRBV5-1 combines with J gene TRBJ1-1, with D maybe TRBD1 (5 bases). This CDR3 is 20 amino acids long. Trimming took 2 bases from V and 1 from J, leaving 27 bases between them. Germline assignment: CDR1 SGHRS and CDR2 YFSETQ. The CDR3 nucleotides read TGCGCCAGCAGCTTATACCCGACACCGACAGCGATATACGAGAACACTGAAGCTTTCTTT. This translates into CASSLYPTPTAIYENTEAFF.

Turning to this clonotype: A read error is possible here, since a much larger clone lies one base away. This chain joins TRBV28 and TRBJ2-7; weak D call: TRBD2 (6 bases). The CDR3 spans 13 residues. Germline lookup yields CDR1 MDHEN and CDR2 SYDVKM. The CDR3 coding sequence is TGTGCCAGCACACTAGGGACTTCCTACGAGAAGTACTTC. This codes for CASTLGTSYEKYF.

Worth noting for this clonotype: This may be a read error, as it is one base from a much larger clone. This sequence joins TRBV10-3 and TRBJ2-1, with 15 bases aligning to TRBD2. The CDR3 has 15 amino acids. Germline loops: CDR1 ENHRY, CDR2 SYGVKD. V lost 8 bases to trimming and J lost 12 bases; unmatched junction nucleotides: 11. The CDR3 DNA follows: TGTGCCATCTGGACTAGCGGGAGGGCCGTCGGTGTGCAGTTCTTC. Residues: CAIWTSGRAVGVQFF.

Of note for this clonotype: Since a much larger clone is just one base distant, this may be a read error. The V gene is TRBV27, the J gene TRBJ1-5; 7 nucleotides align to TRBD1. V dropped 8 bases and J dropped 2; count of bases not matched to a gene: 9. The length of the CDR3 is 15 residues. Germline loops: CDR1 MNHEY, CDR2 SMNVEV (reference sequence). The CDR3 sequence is CASGLTGVGNQPQHF. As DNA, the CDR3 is TGTGCCAGCGGTCTAACAGGGGTAGGCAATCAGCCCCAGCATTTT.

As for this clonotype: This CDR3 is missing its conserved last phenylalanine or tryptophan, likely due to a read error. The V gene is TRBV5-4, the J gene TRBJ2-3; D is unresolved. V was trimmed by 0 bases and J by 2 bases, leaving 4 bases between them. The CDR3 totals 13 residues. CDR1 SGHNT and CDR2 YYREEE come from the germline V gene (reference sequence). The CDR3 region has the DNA TGTGCCAGCAGCTTGGACATCACAGATACGCAGTATTAT. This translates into CASSLDITDTQYY.

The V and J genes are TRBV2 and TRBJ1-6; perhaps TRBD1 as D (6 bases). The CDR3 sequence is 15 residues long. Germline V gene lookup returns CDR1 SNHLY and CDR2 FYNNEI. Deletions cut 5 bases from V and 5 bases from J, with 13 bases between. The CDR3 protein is CASSSGTTNNSPLHF. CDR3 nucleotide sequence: TGTGCCAGCAGTTCCGGGACAACTAATAATTCACCCCTCCACTTT.

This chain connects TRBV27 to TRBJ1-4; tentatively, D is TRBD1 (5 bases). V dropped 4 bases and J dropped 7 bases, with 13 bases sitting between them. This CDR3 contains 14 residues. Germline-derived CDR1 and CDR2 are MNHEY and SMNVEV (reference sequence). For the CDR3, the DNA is TGTGCCAGCAGTTCAGTGGGGACCGGTGAAAAACTGTTTTTT. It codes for CASSSVGTGEKLFF.

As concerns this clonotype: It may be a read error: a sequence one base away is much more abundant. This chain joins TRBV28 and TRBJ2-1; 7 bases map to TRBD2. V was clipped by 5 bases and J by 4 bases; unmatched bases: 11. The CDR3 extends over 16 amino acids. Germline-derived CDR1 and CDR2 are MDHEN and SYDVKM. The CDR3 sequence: CASSHRDGGRYNEQFF. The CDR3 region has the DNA TGTGCCAGCAGTCACCGGGACGGGGGGAGGTACAATGAGCAGTTCTTC.

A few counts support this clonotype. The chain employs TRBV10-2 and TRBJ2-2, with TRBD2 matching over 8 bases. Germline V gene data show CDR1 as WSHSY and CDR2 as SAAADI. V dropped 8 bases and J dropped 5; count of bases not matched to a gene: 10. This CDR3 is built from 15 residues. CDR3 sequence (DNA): TGCGCCAGCTTAAACGGGAGGGCATGGACCGGGGAGCTGTTTTTT. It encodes CASLNGRAWTGELFF.

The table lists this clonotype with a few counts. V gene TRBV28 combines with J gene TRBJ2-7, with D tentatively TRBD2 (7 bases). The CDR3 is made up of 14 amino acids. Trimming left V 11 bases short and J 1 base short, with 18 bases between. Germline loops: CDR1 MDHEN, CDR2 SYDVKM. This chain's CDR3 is CAGGGAGSSYEQYF. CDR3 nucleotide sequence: TGTGCCGGAGGGGGGGCCGGATCTTCCTACGAGCAGTACTTC.

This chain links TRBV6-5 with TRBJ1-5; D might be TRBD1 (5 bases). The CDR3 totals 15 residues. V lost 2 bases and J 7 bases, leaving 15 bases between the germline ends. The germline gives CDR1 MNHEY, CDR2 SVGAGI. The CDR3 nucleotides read TGTGCCAGCAGTTACGGGCCAGGGACGGGGCAGCCCCAGCATTTT. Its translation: CASSYGPGTGQPQHF.

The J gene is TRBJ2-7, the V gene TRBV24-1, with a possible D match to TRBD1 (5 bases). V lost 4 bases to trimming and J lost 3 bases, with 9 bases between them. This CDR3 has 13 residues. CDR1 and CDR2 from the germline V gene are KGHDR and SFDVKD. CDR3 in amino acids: CATSDRDSYEQYF. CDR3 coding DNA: TGTGCCACCAGTGACAGAGACAGCTACGAGCAGTACTTC.

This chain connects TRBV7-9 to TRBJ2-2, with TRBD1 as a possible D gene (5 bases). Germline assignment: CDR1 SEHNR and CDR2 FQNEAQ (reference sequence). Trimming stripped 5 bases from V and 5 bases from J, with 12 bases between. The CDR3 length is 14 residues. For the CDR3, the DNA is TGTGCCAGCAGCGCCATCAGGGAAACCGGGGAGCTGTTTTTT. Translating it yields CASSAIRETGELFF. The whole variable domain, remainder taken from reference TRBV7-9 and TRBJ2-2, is DTGVSQNPRHKITKRGQNVTFRCDPISEHNRLYWYRQTLGQGPEFLTYFQNEAQLEKSRLLSDRFSAERPKGSFSTLEIQRTEQGDSAMYLCASSAIRETGELFFGEGSRLTVL.

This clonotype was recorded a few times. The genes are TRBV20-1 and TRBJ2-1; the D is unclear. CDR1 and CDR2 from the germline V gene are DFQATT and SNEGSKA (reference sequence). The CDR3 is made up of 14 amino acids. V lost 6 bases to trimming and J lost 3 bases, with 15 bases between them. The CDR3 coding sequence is TGCAGTGCCACGTCTAGAGCTCGCTACAATGAGCAGTTCTTC. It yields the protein CSATSRARYNEQFF.